Sequencing of this T cell receptor (beta chain) was carried out in a study of long-term antiretroviral therapy in people with HIV. Study-wide results and limits: It was observed that HIV repertoires exhibited narrower CDR3 length ranges than controls. Clonotypes expanded prior to ART showed repertoire dominance at all sampled time points.

The CDR3 is made up of 15 amino acids. V trimming: 4 bases; J trimming: 3 bases; junction bases outside the gene matches: 4. The germline gives CDR1 MNHNY, CDR2 SVGAGI (reference sequence). Runs used v3.0 of the immunoSEQ assay and were done at survey level. Only in-frame clones appear in the TCRdb table, and some are missing; sequencing was by immunoSEQ multiplex PCR. The sample comprises about 20,000 clones, about nine tenths of which are singletons, and 4.1% rests with the top ten. This clone occurred once. Its specificity is not known. There were about 1-10 million cryopreserved PBMC in the samples before DNA extraction.

V is TRBV6-6 and J is TRBJ2-2, with 8 bases matching TRBD1. The TCR sequence derives from a man younger than 35 with HIV. The source material was unsorted PBMCs, sampled 2.1 years after starting antiretroviral therapy. The chain's CDR3 is CASSSSDRDTGELFF. Here the CDR3 DNA reads TGTGCCAGCAGTTCCTCGGACAGGGACACCGGGGAGCTGTTTTTT.